The 30 T cell receptor beta chains given below trace back to one sample, sequenced in a study of blood T cells in healthy people across ages (dated by TCRdb to about 2015). Library method: 5' RACE. Sequencing relied on an Illumina HiSeq 2500. The second PCR ran for roughly 7 to 11 cycles and used a J-beta primer mix along with a sample-barcoded 5' primer. The public reads were quality trimmed at Q25 with fastp and then assembled into clones with MiXCR by TCRdb, keeping productive beta chains. Duplicate CDR3 protein sequences are folded into a single record with the most common DNA and genes. This sample gives roughly 1,700,000 distinct CDR3 sequences in total; roughly 27% of them show up just once. The ten biggest clones cover roughly 8% of the sample. Sequences were obtained from blood. All receptors derive from a woman in her 30s in good health.

This clonotype was seen only a few times. The V gene is TRBV7-2, the J gene TRBJ1-1; weak D call: TRBD1 (6 bases). The ends were cut back, 3 bases at V and 6 bases at J, with 20 bases in the middle. Looked up from germline, CDR1 is SGHTA and CDR2 is FQGNSA. The length of the CDR3 is 16 residues. The DNA of the CDR3 is TGTGCCAGCAGCTTTAGGAGAGGGGGTAACGGCGCTGAAGCTTTCTTT. This encodes CASSFRRGGNGAEAFF. Full variable domain (missing parts from reference TRBV7-2 and TRBJ1-1): GAGVSQSPSNKVTEKGKDVELRCDPISGHTALYWYRQSLGQGLEFLIYFQGNSAPDKSGLPSDRFSAERTGGSVSTLTIQRTQQEDSAVYLCASSFRRGGNGAEAFFGQGTRLTVV.

The chain joins TRBV3-1 to TRBJ2-7, with 7 bases aligning to TRBD1. The trim removed 3 bases at V and 2 bases at J, leaving 7 bases unmatched. CDR1 is LGHDT and CDR2 is YNNKEL in the germline V gene (reference sequence). The CDR3 sequence is 15 residues long. The CDR3 sequence: CASSQLTGDAYEQYF. The CDR3 nucleotides read TGTGCCAGCAGCCAGCTAACAGGGGATGCCTACGAGCAGTACTTC.

This clonotype has a handful of counts. The CDR3 region is CASSPTGDRGKLFF. In nucleotides, the CDR3 is TGTGCCAGCAGCCCTACAGGGGACCGCGGAAAACTGTTTTTT. The rearrangement joins TRBV9 to TRBJ1-4, with TRBD1 matching over 7 bases. The CDR3 is 14 amino acids. CDR1 is SGDLS and CDR2 is YYNGEE in the germline V gene. V shed 4 bases and J 10 bases; nucleotides not matched to a gene: 10.

The count of this clonotype is one. This chain uses TRBV5-6 with TRBJ1-2; unclear D gene. Trimming stripped 7 bases from V and 10 bases from J, with 26 bases between. The CDR3 has 15 residues. Germline CDR1 and CDR2: SGHDT and YYEEEE. The CDR3 region is CASGVAEPSRRYYTF. The CDR3 DNA reads as TGTGCCAGCGGAGTGGCCGAGCCTAGTCGCCGATACTACACCTTC.

This clonotype was observed at least ten times. The V call is TRBV5-1, the J call TRBJ1-4; 8 bases agree with TRBD1. The CDR3 has 14 amino acids. Germline loops: CDR1 SGHRS, CDR2 YFSETQ. V was pared by 5 bases and J by 6 bases, with 6 bases of the junction left unmatched. CDR3 nucleotides: TGCGCCAGCAGTATCGGACAGGGCGATGAAAAACTGTTTTTT. It codes for CASSIGQGDEKLFF. Based on the CDR3 plus reference TRBV5-1 and TRBJ1-4, the full variable domain is KAGVTQTPRYLIKTRGQQVTLSCSPISGHRSVSWYQQTPGQGLQFLFEYFSETQRNKGNFPGRFSGRQFSNSRSEMNVSTLELGDSALYLCASSIGQGDEKLFFGSGTQLSVL.

The chain couples TRBV20-1 to TRBJ2-3; D is possibly TRBD1 (6 bases). Trimming stripped 0 bases from V and 5 bases from J, with 12 bases between. This CDR3 is built from 14 residues. Germline CDR1 DFQATT, CDR2 SNEGSKA (reference sequence). The CDR3 DNA reads as TGCAGTGCTAGAGATCCCCAGGGGATAGATACGCAGTATTTT. Amino acid sequence: CSARDPQGIDTQYF.

The V call is TRBV14, the J call TRBJ2-3; 7 bases fit TRBD2. This CDR3 is built from 14 residues. Germline trimming cut 7 bases from V and 6 bases from J; bases unmatched to any gene: 10. Germline loops: CDR1 SGHDN, CDR2 FVKESK. The CDR3 protein is CASTRLAIGDTQYF. The CDR3 bases are TGTGCCAGCACTCGACTAGCAATCGGGGATACGCAGTATTTT.

The gene calls are TRBV12-3 or TRBV12-4 and TRBJ2-7; D remains ambiguous. CDR3 length: 15 amino acids. Trimming shortened V by 5 bases and J by 4 bases, and 18 bases separated the two germline ends. The CDR3 loop is CASSLVAAGQYEQYF. In DNA, the CDR3 is TGTGCCAGCAGTCTCGTAGCCGCAGGCCAATACGAGCAGTACTTC.

J is TRBJ2-3 and V is TRBV15; perhaps TRBD2 as D (5 bases). Germline assignment: CDR1 LNHNV and CDR2 YYDKDF (reference sequence). The ends were cut back, 6 bases at V and 3 bases at J, with 13 bases in the middle. This CDR3 is 14 amino acids long. CDR3 nucleotides: TGTGCCACCAGTACTAGTACAGTAACAGATACGCAGTATTTT. This translates into CATSTSTVTDTQYF.

J is TRBJ2-5 and V is TRBV5-4, with D maybe TRBD2 (6 bases). Germline V gives CDR1 SGHNT, CDR2 YYREEE (reference sequence). CDR3 length: 17 residues. V lost 3 bases and J 5 bases, leaving 23 bases between the germline ends. The CDR3 spells CASSSPLADPAGETQYF. CDR3 DNA: TGTGCCAGCAGCTCCCCACTAGCAGACCCAGCAGGGGAGACCCAGTACTTC.

This clonotype was seen only once. The chain recombines TRBV18 with TRBJ2-2, with unresolved D. V gave up 3 bases and J gave up 6 bases, with 23 bases separating them. The CDR3 extends over 18 amino acids. The germline V gene encodes CDR1 KGHSH and CDR2 LQKENI. In DNA, the CDR3 is TGTGCCAGCTCACCGTACCACGTACAGACGGAACCACCCGGGGAGCTGTTTTTT. Its translation is CASSPYHVQTEPPGELFF.

This clonotype turned up a few times. The chain employs TRBV10-3 and TRBJ1-1, with D hard to call. The CDR3 extends over 14 amino acids. Trimming took off 7 bases at V and 3 bases at J, with 15 bases between the two ends. Germline V gene sequence: CDR1 ENHRY, CDR2 SYGVKD. Here the CDR3 DNA reads TGTGCCATCACAATGTCCGCCAGAGACACTGAAGCTTTCTTT. This codes for CAITMSARDTEAFF.

The chain uses TRBV5-1 and TRBJ2-2; 8 bases match TRBD1. The length of the CDR3 is 15 residues. The V gene end was trimmed by 4 bases and the J gene end by 1 base; junction bases not matched to a gene: 3. Germline V gene data show CDR1 as SGHRS and CDR2 as YFSETQ. The CDR3, as DNA: TGCGCCAGCAGCATCGGACAGGGGAACACCGGGGAGCTGTTTTTT. Its protein is CASSIGQGNTGELFF.

This clonotype has just a few counts. The genes are TRBV28 and TRBJ2-1; TRBD2 matches at 12 bases. V lost 1 base and J lost 1; bases outside the gene matches: 8. Germline lookup yields CDR1 MDHEN and CDR2 SYDVKM. This CDR3 has 19 residues. Written as DNA, the CDR3 is TGTGCCAGCAGTTTATCGGGGACTAGCGGGCCTCGATCCTACAATGAGCAGTTCTTC. It yields the protein CASSLSGTSGPRSYNEQFF.

The rearrangement uses TRBV29-1 and TRBJ2-3; a possible D gene is TRBD2 (6 bases). V was pared by 3 bases and J by 4 bases, with 11 bases between. Germline V gene data show CDR1 as SQVTM and CDR2 as ANQGSEA. The CDR3 totals 13 residues. DNA of the CDR3: TGCAGCGTTGAGGCGGGGCAGCCAGATACGCAGTATTTT. Translation: CSVEAGQPDTQYF.

The sample holds a few counts of this clonotype. The chain carries TRBV7-2 and TRBJ1-2; D not certain. Looked up from germline, CDR1 is SGHTA and CDR2 is FQGNSA. V lost 4 bases and J lost 8, with 20 bases in between. CDR3 size: 15 residues. CDR3 region: CASSYATDSPWGYTF. CDR3 DNA sequence: TGTGCCAGCAGCTATGCGACGGACTCTCCTTGGGGCTACACCTTC.

This clonotype was detected many times. The V and J genes are TRBV4-1 and TRBJ1-2; TRBD1 is a possible D gene (6 bases). V dropped 2 bases and J dropped 4 bases, with 14 bases sitting between them. The CDR3 is made up of 15 amino acids. CDR1 MGHRA and CDR2 YSYEKL come from the germline V gene. CDR3 sequence reads: CASSQRLQGAYGYTF. Here the CDR3 DNA reads TGCGCCAGCAGCCAAAGATTACAGGGTGCCTATGGCTACACCTTC.

Turning to this clonotype: One end of the junction varies from germline; a read error may be responsible. CDR3 in DNA: TGCAGTGCTAGAGATCTCGACAGGAGCTCCTACGAGCAGTGCTTC. This encodes CSARDLDRSSYEQCF. The V and J genes are TRBV20-1 and TRBJ2-7, with D perhaps TRBD1 (6 bases). Germline assignment: CDR1 DFQATT and CDR2 SNEGSKA (reference sequence). The CDR3 consists of 15 residues.

The chain carries TRBV5-1 and TRBJ2-3, with D maybe TRBD2 (6 bases). Germline CDR1 is SGHRS and CDR2 is YFSETQ. Between the trimmed V and J ends, which lost 3 bases and 2 bases, there was a span of 10 bases. CDR3 size: 14 residues. CDR3: CASSSTSFTDTQYF. The CDR3 DNA is TGCGCCAGCAGCTCGACTAGTTTCACAGATACGCAGTATTTT.

This clonotype was seen many times. The chain joins TRBV12-3 or TRBV12-4 to TRBJ2-4, with a weak D call TRBD2 (7 bases). The V end was cut by 3 bases, the J end by 9 bases, with 9 bases between. The CDR3 sequence is 12 residues long. CDR3 loop: CASSLGGPIQYF. For the CDR3, the DNA is TGTGCCAGCAGTTTGGGGGGGCCCATTCAGTACTTC.

This clonotype was counted at least ten times. V usage is TRBV5-5 and J usage is TRBJ1-2, with a weak D call TRBD1 (5 bases). CDR3 size: 13 residues. Trimming stripped 5 bases from V and 3 bases from J, with 11 bases between. Per germline, CDR1 SGHKS and CDR2 YYEKEE (reference sequence). The CDR3 sequence: CASSSTVYYGYTF. The CDR3, as DNA: TGTGCCAGCAGTTCGACAGTCTACTATGGCTACACCTTC.

In the case of this clonotype: A read error may be the cause here, since a much bigger clone is one base away. This sequence joins TRBV29-1 and TRBJ1-2; D is ambiguous. Germline CDR1 SQVTM, CDR2 ANQGSEA. This CDR3 region has 12 residues. V was cut by 3 bases and J by 3 bases, with 8 bases left in between. CDR3 DNA: TGCAGCGTTGATGAGACCCACTATGGCTACACCTTC. Translating it yields CSVDETHYGYTF.

A single count supports this clonotype. This chain links TRBV5-1 with TRBJ1-1; 9 bases are shared with TRBD1. The CDR3 runs to 16 residues. J gave up 1 base and V 1 base, and 5 bases lay outside the gene matches. The germline V gene encodes CDR1 SGHRS and CDR2 YFSETQ. CDR3 nucleotide sequence: TGCGCCAGCAGCTTGACAACAGGGGGCTGGAACACTGAAGCTTTCTTT. Protein: CASSLTTGGWNTEAFF.

This clonotype has only a few counts. V gene TRBV12-3 or TRBV12-4 combines with J gene TRBJ2-1; a weak D match, TRBD2 (6 bases). V was pared by 5 bases and J by 7 bases, with 15 bases between. The CDR3 runs 14 residues. The CDR3 region has the DNA TGTGCCAGCAGTCGCCGGGACTTCACGAATGAGCAGTTCTTC. It is translated as CASSRRDFTNEQFF.

The CDR3 reads CASSWQGTSGYTF. The CDR3 DNA follows: TGTGCCAGCAGTTGGCAGGGAACCAGTGGCTACACCTTC. The chain couples TRBV28 to TRBJ1-2, with a weak D call TRBD1 (5 bases). This CDR3 contains 13 residues. Germline V gene sequence: CDR1 MDHEN, CDR2 SYDVKM. The V end lost 4 bases, the J end lost 7 bases, and 13 bases lay between the germline ends.

V is TRBV12-3 or TRBV12-4 and J is TRBJ1-2; TRBD1 matches 7 bases. J gave up 2 bases and V 6 bases, and 6 bases lay outside the gene matches. The CDR3 loop spans 14 amino acids. CDR3 DNA: TGTGCCAGCAGCCCAATACAGGGGAACTATGGCTACACCTTC. Translating gives CASSPIQGNYGYTF.

CDR3 nucleotide sequence: TGTGCCAGCAGTTGGGCGGGGACGAACACCGGGGAGCTGTTTTTT. It encodes CASSWAGTNTGELFF. The chain carries TRBV12-3 or TRBV12-4 and TRBJ2-2, with a weak D call TRBD2 (6 bases). The CDR3 has 15 residues. V was trimmed by 4 bases and J by 0 bases, leaving 9 bases between them.

This rearrangement joins TRBV12-3 or TRBV12-4 to TRBJ2-1, with 12 bases lining up with TRBD2. This CDR3 contains 16 residues. J gave up 7 bases and V 6 bases, and 10 bases lay outside the gene matches. The CDR3 protein is CASRPRRLAGDNEQFF. The CDR3 DNA reads TGTGCCAGCAGGCCCCGAAGACTAGCGGGAGATAATGAGCAGTTCTTC.

CDR3 sequence reads: CASSLGVGDNEQFF. CDR3 bases: TGTGCCAGCAGCTTAGGTGTGGGGGACAATGAGCAGTTCTTC. This chain connects TRBV7-2 to TRBJ2-1; possibly TRBD1 or TRBD2 for D (5 bases each). V was shortened by 1 base and J by 5 bases, with 9 bases between the two germline ends. Germline CDR1 is SGHTA and CDR2 is FQGNSA. CDR3 size: 14 residues.

The V call is TRBV9, the J call TRBJ2-2; 13 bases are shared with TRBD2. The CDR3 spans 16 residues. CDR1 and CDR2 (germline): SGDLS, YYNGEE. Trimming cost V 3 bases and J 3 bases; bases outside gene matches: 2. CDR3 bases: TGTGCCAGCAGCGCTACTAGCGGGAGGGACACCGGGGAGCTGTTTTTT. Translation gives CASSATSGRDTGELFF.